Listed below are T cell receptor beta chains from one sample, sequenced in a study of blood T cell repertoires in COVID-19. Data came from immunoSEQ multiplex PCR; TCRdb stores just in-frame clones and leaves some out. The sample records 55,000 to 80,000 clones, approximately 80% being singletons. The specimen was peripheral blood. The receptors were gathered from a woman between 70 and 85 years old with acute or convalescent COVID-19. The CDR3 runs from the conserved cysteine through the conserved F or W. Fields, in order: CDR3 DNA, CDR3 protein, CDR3 length, clone size, J gene, V gene, D gene. The D gene is left open where the match is weak. For some rows the clone size is stated as once, few or many, or as a class when expanded; others skip it.

CDR3 DNA: TGCGCCAGCAGTCCAGACAGGGTCGGAAGCTATGGCTACACCTTC
CDR3 protein: CASSPDRVGSYGYTF
CDR3 length: 15
clone size: -
J gene: TRBJ1-2
V gene: TRBV4-1
D gene: TRBD1

CDR3 DNA: TGTGCCAGCAGTTTCGGTGTCTACCTTTTTGATACGCAGTATTTT
CDR3 protein: CASSFGVYLFDTQYF
CDR3 length: 15
clone size: -
J gene: TRBJ2-3
V gene: TRBV28
D gene: -

CDR3 DNA: TGTGCCAGCGGGACTAGCACAGATACGCAGTATTTT
CDR3 protein: CASGTSTDTQYF
CDR3 length: 12
clone size: -
J gene: TRBJ2-3
V gene: TRBV12-3/TRBV12-4
D gene: -

CDR3 DNA: TGTGCCAGTAGTATGTGGGACAGGAAATCTGAAGCTTTCTTT
CDR3 protein: CASSMWDRKSEAFF
CDR3 length: 14
clone size: once
J gene: TRBJ1-1
V gene: TRBV19
D gene: TRBD1

CDR3 DNA: TGCGCCAGCAGCTCGATAAGCGGGAGAGGAGAGACCCAGTACTTC
CDR3 protein: CASSSISGRGETQYF
CDR3 length: 15
clone size: -
J gene: TRBJ2-5
V gene: TRBV5-1
D gene: TRBD2

CDR3 DNA: TGTGCCAGCAGCCGGGACAGGGCCGAGGATGGGGTCTCACCCCTCCACTTT
CDR3 protein: CASSRDRAEDGVSPLHF
CDR3 length: 17
clone size: -
J gene: TRBJ1-6
V gene: TRBV7-2
D gene: TRBD1

CDR3 DNA: TGCAGTGCTAGTAGACTAGCAAAAACCTACAATGAGCAGTTCTTC
CDR3 protein: CSASRLAKTYNEQFF
CDR3 length: 15
clone size: -
J gene: TRBJ2-1
V gene: TRBV20-1
D gene: TRBD2

CDR3 DNA: TGTGCCAGCAGCTTAGGGCTAGCGGGTGGCACGGAGACCCAGTACTTC
CDR3 protein: CASSLGLAGGTETQYF
CDR3 length: 16
clone size: -
J gene: TRBJ2-5
V gene: TRBV11-3
D gene: TRBD2

CDR3 DNA: TGTGCCAGCAGTCTTGCGACAGGGCAACGAAACACCATATATTTT
CDR3 protein: CASSLATGQRNTIYF
CDR3 length: 15
clone size: -
J gene: TRBJ1-3
V gene: TRBV7-2
D gene: TRBD1

CDR3 DNA: TGTGCCACCAGTGGTCGACAGGGGGCGCGGGATGGCTACACCTTC
CDR3 protein: CATSGRQGARDGYTF
CDR3 length: 15
clone size: -
J gene: TRBJ1-2
V gene: TRBV24-1
D gene: TRBD1

CDR3 DNA: TGCAGCGCCGTGACAGGGTATGGCACTGAAGCTTTCTTT
CDR3 protein: CSAVTGYGTEAFF
CDR3 length: 13
clone size: -
J gene: TRBJ1-1
V gene: TRBV29-1
D gene: TRBD1

CDR3 DNA: TGTGCCAGCAGCTTATCACAGGGGAGGAGACTTACTGAAGCTTTCTTT
CDR3 protein: CASSLSQGRRLTEAFF
CDR3 length: 16
clone size: -
J gene: TRBJ1-1
V gene: TRBV7-2
D gene: TRBD1

CDR3 DNA: TGTGCCAGCAGTGAGGGGGGGACTTTTCTCTCCAGACACTATCTCACCTTC
CDR3 protein: CASSEGGTFLSRHYLTF
CDR3 length: 17
clone size: -
J gene: TRBJ1-2
V gene: TRBV2
D gene: -

CDR3 DNA: TGTGCCAGCAGCCCCTCACGAGGGTCAGAGACCCAGTACTTC
CDR3 protein: CASSPSRGSETQYF
CDR3 length: 14
clone size: -
J gene: TRBJ2-5
V gene: TRBV11-1
D gene: -

CDR3 DNA: TGTGCCAGCAGCAGGGGGAGCGAGCAGTACTTC
CDR3 protein: CASSRGSEQYF
CDR3 length: 11
clone size: -
J gene: TRBJ2-7
V gene: TRBV2
D gene: TRBD1